The clone carrying this T cell receptor beta chain was seen only once. Its antigen is not identified. The protocol was immunoSEQ multiplex PCR, while the TCRdb copy is restricted to in-frame clones and leaves out a portion. Of 13,000 to 15,000 clones in the sample, about 83% are singletons; the top ten hold 7.5% to 8%. The CDR3 sequence is 15 residues long. Germline lookup yields CDR1 LGHDT and CDR2 YNNKEL (reference sequence). Trimming stripped 6 bases from V and 3 bases from J, with 17 bases between. This specimen comes from a study of brain metastases from non-small cell lung cancer. Findings and caveats of the study: T-cell infiltration was lower in brain metastases than primaries (P < 0.001).

Sequenced input: primary lung tumor tissue. The chain recombines TRBV3-1 (or the pseudogene TRBV3-2) with TRBJ1-1; D not resolved. The TCR comes from a donor over 35 with non-small cell lung cancer. CDR3 in DNA: TGTGCCAGCAGTCGCGTCCGGTTGATGCACACTGAAGCTTTCTTT. It specifies CASSRVRLMHTEAFF.